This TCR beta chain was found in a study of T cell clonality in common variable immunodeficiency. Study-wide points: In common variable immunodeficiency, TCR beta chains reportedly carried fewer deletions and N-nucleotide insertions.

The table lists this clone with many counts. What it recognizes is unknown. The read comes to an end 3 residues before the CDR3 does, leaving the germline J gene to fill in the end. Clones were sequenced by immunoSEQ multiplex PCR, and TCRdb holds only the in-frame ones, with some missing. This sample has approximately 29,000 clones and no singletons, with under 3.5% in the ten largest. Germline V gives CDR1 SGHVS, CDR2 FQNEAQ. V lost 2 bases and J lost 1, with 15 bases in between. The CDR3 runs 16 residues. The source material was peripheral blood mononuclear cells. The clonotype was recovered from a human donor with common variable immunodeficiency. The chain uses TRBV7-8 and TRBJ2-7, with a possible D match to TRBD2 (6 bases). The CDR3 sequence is CASSLFSSGGSYEQYF. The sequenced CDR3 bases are TGTGCCAGCAGCTTATTCAGTAGCGGAGGATCCTACGAG.